Following are 16 T cell receptor beta chains from one sample sequenced in a study of metastatic and nonmetastatic thyroid tumors. Each patient came to thyroid surgery without any prior treatment (of any kind). TCRdb re-called clones via MiXCR from the PCR reads. This sample has 30,000 to 35,000 clones, with around 20% found just once. The specimen was blood. These receptors were taken from a female donor with papillary thyroid cancer or a benign thyroid nodule (not recorded which). Some clones in this sample may be carry-over from other donors' samples.

The rearrangement joins TRBV6-1 to TRBJ1-1; no reliable D call. The CDR3 contains 14 residues. Trimming shortened V by 4 bases and J by 1 base, and 10 bases separated the two germline ends. In germline, CDR1 is MNHNS, CDR2 SASEGT. CDR3 in DNA: TGTGCCAGCAGTGCTGCGGTAGCGAACACTGAAGCTTTCTTT. This encodes CASSAAVANTEAFF.

This clone was counted a few times. The chain employs TRBV6-1 and TRBJ2-7; 9 nucleotides align to TRBD1. J was trimmed by 2 bases and V by 5 bases; bases with no gene match: 4. This CDR3 is 14 amino acids long. The germline CDR1 and CDR2 sequences are MNHNS and SASEGT. This CDR3 is CASSITGGPYEQYF. Written as DNA, the CDR3 is TGTGCCAGCAGTATAACAGGGGGCCCCTACGAGCAGTACTTC.

The rearrangement links TRBV6-1 to TRBJ1-4; TRBD1 agrees at 11 bases. CDR3 size: 16 residues. Per the germline V gene, CDR1 is MNHNS and CDR2 is SASEGT. Trimming at V came to 3 bases and at J to 7 bases, leaving 7 bases not matched to a gene. CDR3 in amino acids: CASSDGVGTGGEKLFF. CDR3 bases: TGTGCCAGCAGTGACGGGGTCGGGACAGGGGGTGAAAAACTGTTTTTT.

This clone was seen ten or more times. The V and J genes are TRBV20-1 and TRBJ2-5; 11 positions match TRBD2. Germline V gene data show CDR1 as DFQATT and CDR2 as SNEGSKA (reference sequence). V lost 0 bases to trimming and J lost 5 bases; unmatched junction nucleotides: 5. This CDR3 has 15 amino acids. This CDR3 reads CSARELAGGVETQYF. The CDR3 DNA is TGCAGTGCTAGAGAGCTAGCGGGAGGTGTGGAGACCCAGTACTTC.

The table lists this clone with many counts. The V gene is TRBV10-2, the J gene TRBJ2-3, with 8 bases identical to TRBD1. Germline values: CDR1 WSHSY, CDR2 SAAADI. V shed 8 bases and J 5 bases; nucleotides not matched to a gene: 6. The CDR3 has 13 residues. Here the CDR3 reads CASSETGVDTQYF. The CDR3 nucleotides read TGCGCCAGCTCGGAGACAGGGGTAGATACGCAGTATTTT.

This clone was recorded a few times. The CDR3 nucleotides are TGCAGCGTTGATGGCGGGGAACCGACTGAAGCTTTCTTT. Amino acids: CSVDGGEPTEAFF. The chain uses TRBV29-1 and TRBJ1-1; D call uncertain. Germline values: CDR1 SQVTM, CDR2 ANQGSEA. The length of the CDR3 is 13 residues. V gave up 3 bases and J gave up 5 bases, with 13 bases separating them.

This clone has more than one count but fewer than ten. The chain employs TRBV2 and TRBJ2-5; TRBD2 might be the D (7 bases). Per the germline V gene, CDR1 is SNHLY and CDR2 is FYNNEI. The CDR3 loop spans 15 amino acids. The V and J ends lost 4 bases and 4 bases respectively, with 16 bases between them. Written as DNA, the CDR3 is TGTGCCAGCAGTGGGGGGGGCGGAGGAGGAGAGACCCAGTACTTC. Its protein product is CASSGGGGGGETQYF.

This clone was detected a few times. This chain connects TRBV24-1 to TRBJ2-3, with D possibly being TRBD1 (6 bases). V lost 6 bases, J lost 2 bases, and 8 bases lay in between. The CDR3 totals 13 residues. The V gene's germline CDR1 is KGHDR and CDR2 SFDVKD. CDR3 nucleotide sequence: TGTGCCACCAGTCGGACAGACACAGATACGCAGTATTTT. This codes for CATSRTDTDTQYF.

This clone turned up a few times. J is TRBJ1-5 and V is TRBV12-3 or TRBV12-4, with 8 bases aligning to TRBD1. The CDR3 covers 15 residues. J gave up 1 base and V 6 bases, and 5 bases lay outside the gene matches. In DNA form, the CDR3 reads TGTGCCAGCAGACGGACAGGGCAGAGCAATCAGCCCCAGCATTTT. The encoded protein is CASRRTGQSNQPQHF.

This clone was detected ten times or more. J is TRBJ2-6 and V is TRBV6-1; D gene unclear. Germline CDR1 reads MNHNS; CDR2 reads SASEGT. V lost 1 base, J lost 0 bases, and 4 bases lay in between. This CDR3 has 15 amino acids. CDR3 nucleotide sequence: TGTGCCAGCAGTGAAGATTTCTCTGGGGCCAACGTCCTGACTTTC. It is translated as CASSEDFSGANVLTF.

This clone was seen ten or more times. V is TRBV19 and J is TRBJ2-1, with 11 bases matching TRBD2. Germline CDR1 is LNHDA and CDR2 is SQIVND (reference sequence). This CDR3 contains 13 residues. After removal of 5 bases from V and 12 bases from J, the junction contained 6 bases not matched to a gene. CDR3 in amino acids: CASSHGTSGGQFF. CDR3 DNA sequence: TGTGCCAGTAGTCACGGGACTAGCGGTGGGCAGTTCTTC.

The chain has TRBV15 and TRBJ1-2; possible D gene TRBD1, 6 bases. V lost 0 bases, J lost 5 bases, and 10 bases lay in between. Germline V lookup: CDR1 LNHNV, CDR2 YYDKDF (reference sequence). CDR3 length: 14 residues. The DNA for the CDR3 is TGTGCCACCAGCAGAGAAGGGGACACGTATGGCTACACCTTC. Its protein product is CATSREGDTYGYTF.

This clone is medium-sized (0.01 to 0.1%) in the sample. The rearrangement uses TRBV6-4 and TRBJ1-6; D is ambiguous. CDR3 size: 13 residues. The germline V gene has CDR1 MRHNA and CDR2 SNTAGT. Trimming pared 5 bases from V and 7 bases from J, leaving 9 bases between. DNA of the CDR3: TGTGCCAGCAGTCCCGGGGAGAATTCACCCCTCCACTTT. Protein product: CASSPGENSPLHF.

This clone has a count of ten or more. The J gene is TRBJ1-2, the V gene TRBV6-2 or TRBV6-3; no definite D call. Trimming pared 6 bases from V and 4 bases from J, leaving 6 bases between. The CDR3 is made up of 11 amino acids. CDR1 is MNHEY, CDR2 SVGEGT, per germline. CDR3 DNA sequence: TGTGCCAGCAGCCGGACCTATGGCTACACCTTC. Amino acids: CASSRTYGYTF.

This clone was picked up many times. The chain employs TRBV6-2 or TRBV6-3 and TRBJ2-3, with D perhaps being TRBD1 or TRBD2 (6 bases each). With 2 bases removed from V and 2 bases from J, the gap between germline ends came to 14 bases. The CDR3 covers 16 residues. Looked up from germline, CDR1 is MNHEY and CDR2 is SVGEGT. CDR3 nucleotides: TGTGCCAGCAGTTACAGGGGGGCAGACTACACAGATACGCAGTATTTT. Amino acid sequence: CASSYRGADYTDTQYF.

This clone has ten or more counts. The chain uses TRBV29-1 and TRBJ1-1, with TRBD1 matching 9 bases. V shed 6 bases, J shed 2 bases, and the junction held 4 bases outside the gene matches. Germline values: CDR1 SQVTM, CDR2 ANQGSEA. This CDR3 has 13 amino acids. CDR3 nucleotide sequence: TGCAGCGTCGTGACAGGGGGAAACACTGAAGCTTTCTTT. Translated: CSVVTGGNTEAFF.